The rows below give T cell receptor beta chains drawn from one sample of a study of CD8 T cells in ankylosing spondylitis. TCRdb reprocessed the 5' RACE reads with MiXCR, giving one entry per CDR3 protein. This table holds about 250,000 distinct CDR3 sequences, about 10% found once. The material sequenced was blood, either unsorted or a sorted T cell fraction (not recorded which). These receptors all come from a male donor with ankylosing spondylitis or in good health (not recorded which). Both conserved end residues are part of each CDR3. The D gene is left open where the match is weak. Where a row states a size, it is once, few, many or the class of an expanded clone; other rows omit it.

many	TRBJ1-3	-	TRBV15	CATSRVKDSSGNTIYF	TGTGCCACCAGCAGAGTCAAGGACAGCTCTGGAAACACCATATATTTT
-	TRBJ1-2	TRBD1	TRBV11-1	CASSSTAGTGSLMDGYTF	TGTGCCAGCAGCTCGACAGCCGGGACAGGGAGCCTAATGGATGGCTACACCTTC
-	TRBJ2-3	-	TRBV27	CDSSLYGRVPDTQYF	TGTGACAGCAGTTTATATGGCAGGGTCCCAGATACGCAGTATTTT
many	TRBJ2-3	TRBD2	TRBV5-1	CASSTTGTSGPEADTQYF	TGCGCCAGCAGCACGACCGGGACTAGCGGTCCCGAGGCAGATACGCAGTATTTT
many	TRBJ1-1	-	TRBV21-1	CASSKEEGGGTEAFF	TGTGCCAGCAGCAAAGAGGAGGGCGGGGGCACTGAAGCTTTCTTT
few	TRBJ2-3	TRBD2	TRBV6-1	CASSVLESGGSDTQYF	TGTGCCAGCAGTGTCCTTGAGAGCGGGGGATCAGATACGCAGTATTTT
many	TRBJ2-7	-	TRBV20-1	CSARRDITHEQYF	TGCAGTGCTAGACGGGACATCACCCACGAGCAGTACTTC
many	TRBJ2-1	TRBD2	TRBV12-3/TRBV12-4	CASREGGARLAGDEQFF	TGTGCCAGCAGGGAAGGGGGCGCGCGACTAGCGGGAGATGAGCAGTTCTTC
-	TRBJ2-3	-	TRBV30	CAWSPGTDTQYF	TGTGCCTGGAGTCCGGGGACAGATACGCAGTATTTT
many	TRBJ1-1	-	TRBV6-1	CASSPGGGWSTEAFF	TGTGCCAGCAGCCCCGGGGGGGGATGGAGCACTGAAGCTTTCTTT
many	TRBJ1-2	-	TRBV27	CASMKRLGVEGYTF	TGTGCCAGCATGAAACGGTTAGGGGTTGAAGGCTACACCTTC
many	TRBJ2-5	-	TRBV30	CACGGTVQETQYF	TGTGCCTGCGGGGGGACAGTCCAAGAGACCCAGTACTTC
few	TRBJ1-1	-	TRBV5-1	CASSLTRTNTEAFF	TGCGCCAGCAGCTTGACCCGAACGAACACTGAAGCTTTCTTT
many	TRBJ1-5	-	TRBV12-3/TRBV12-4	CASTLGGRNQPQHF	TGTGCCAGCACCCTAGGGGGTCGCAATCAGCCCCAGCATTTT
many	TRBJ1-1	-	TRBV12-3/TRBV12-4	CASSGRANTEAFF	TGTGCCAGCAGCGGACGGGCGAACACTGAAGCTTTCTTT
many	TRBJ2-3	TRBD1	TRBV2	CASSGTGADTQYF	TGTGCCAGCTCCGGGACAGGGGCAGATACGCAGTATTTT
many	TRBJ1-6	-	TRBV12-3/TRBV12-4	CASSSGYYNSPLHF	TGTGCCAGCTCCTCGGGATACTATAATTCACCCCTCCACTTT
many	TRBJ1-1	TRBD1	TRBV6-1	CASSDLPGTVGNTEAFF	TGTGCCAGCAGTGATCTCCCCGGGACAGTTGGGAACACTGAAGCTTTCTTT
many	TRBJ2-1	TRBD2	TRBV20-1	CSASLLAESSYNEQFF	TGCAGTGCTAGTTTACTAGCGGAGAGCTCCTACAATGAGCAGTTCTTC
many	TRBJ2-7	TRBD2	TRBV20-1	CSARELTSGYEQYF	TGCAGTGCTAGAGAACTGACTAGCGGCTACGAGCAGTACTTC
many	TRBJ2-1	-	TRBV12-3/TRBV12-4	CASSLNRNYNEQFF	TGTGCCAGCAGTTTAAACAGGAATTACAATGAGCAGTTCTTC
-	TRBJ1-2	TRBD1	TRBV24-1	CATSPGQGGYGYTF	TGTGCCACCAGTCCGGGACAGGGTGGTTATGGCTACACCTTC
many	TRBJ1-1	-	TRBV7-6	CASSLDTGTEAFF	TGTGCCAGCAGCTTAGACACGGGCACTGAAGCTTTCTTT
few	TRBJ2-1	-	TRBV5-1	CASSSLTKSSYNEQFF	TGCGCCAGCAGCTCTTTGACGAAGAGCTCCTACAATGAGCAGTTCTTC